These 23 T cell receptor beta chains were all obtained from the same sample, sequenced in a study of blood T cell repertoires in COVID-19. The method was immunoSEQ multiplex PCR; TCRdb's version includes in-frame clones alone and lacks a portion of them. The sample includes under 300,000 clones, about 80% of them seen just once. The specimen sequenced was PBMCs or T cells enriched from blood (not recorded which). Source of these receptors: a man aged 35-49 years who had recovered from COVID-19.

The gene calls are TRBV5-6 and TRBJ1-2; unclear D gene. CDR3 length: 11 amino acids. The V end lost 2 bases, the J end lost 7 bases, and 6 bases lay between the germline ends. Germline V gene sequence: CDR1 SGHDT, CDR2 YYEEEE. The DNA for the CDR3 is TGTGCCAGCAGCTTAACAGCTGGCTACACCTTC. This encodes CASSLTAGYTF.

The sample holds one count of this clone. This chain links TRBV7-8 with TRBJ1-2; 7 bases line up with TRBD1. The CDR3 is made up of 15 amino acids. Germline lookup yields CDR1 SGHVS and CDR2 FQNEAQ. V lost 0 bases and J lost 4; bases outside the gene matches: 5. Written as DNA, the CDR3 is TGTGCCAGCAGCTTAGCCCGTACAGGGGTCTATGGCTACACCTTC. This encodes CASSLARTGVYGYTF.

The rearrangement links TRBV2 to TRBJ2-1; TRBD2 matches 12 bases. Losses at the gene ends were 8 bases for V and 4 bases for J; bases not matched to a gene: 12. The CDR3 sequence is 17 residues long. In germline, CDR1 is SNHLY, CDR2 FYNNEI. The CDR3 DNA reads as TGTGCCAGCGGTACCCCCCGGACTAGCGGGAAATACAATGAGCAGTTCTTC. Amino acid sequence: CASGTPRTSGKYNEQFF.

Concerning this clone: The sample contains more than one DNA sequence encoding this CDR3. The chain couples TRBV5-4 to TRBJ2-1; TRBD1 agrees at 8 bases. The CDR3 has 15 amino acids. The junction had 5 bases not matched to a gene; V was cut back by 4 bases and J by 2 bases. CDR1 SGHNT and CDR2 YYREEE come from the germline V gene (reference sequence). Here the CDR3 DNA reads TGTGCCAGCAGCCGAGACAGGGGTGCCTACAATGAGCAGTTCTTC. It encodes CASSRDRGAYNEQFF.

The chain employs TRBV6-5 and TRBJ1-2, with 8 bases that match TRBD1. CDR3 size: 14 residues. The germline V gene encodes CDR1 MNHEY and CDR2 SVGAGI. Trimming at V came to 6 bases and at J to 7 bases, leaving 10 bases not matched to a gene. The CDR3 protein is CASSADREIGGYTF. CDR3 nucleotide sequence: TGTGCCAGCAGCGCGGACAGGGAGATCGGTGGCTACACCTTC.

The chain recombines TRBV6-4 with TRBJ1-5; the D is unclear. CDR1 and CDR2 from the germline V gene are MRHNA and SNTAGT. The V end was cut by 4 bases, the J end by 3 bases, with 7 bases between. The length of the CDR3 is 13 residues. CDR3 in amino acids: CASSVQDNQPQHF. In DNA, the CDR3 is TGTGCCAGCAGTGTGCAGGACAATCAGCCCCAGCATTTT.

The gene calls are TRBV11-2 and TRBJ1-1; possible D gene TRBD1, 5 bases. Per germline, CDR1 SGHAT and CDR2 FQNNGV. The CDR3 is 10 amino acids. V lost 8 bases and J lost 6, with 7 bases in between. CDR3 sequence (DNA): TGTGCCAGCGCAGGGCCTGAAGCTTTCTTT. This codes for CASAGPEAFF.

The chain links TRBV7-8 to TRBJ2-5, with a weak D call TRBD1 (5 bases). V was shortened by 1 base and J by 6 bases, with 15 bases between the two germline ends. The length of the CDR3 is 15 residues. The V gene's germline CDR1 is SGHVS and CDR2 FQNEAQ. The CDR3 DNA reads TGTGCCAGCAGCTTAGGGTCAGGGCTAGTAAAGACCCAGTACTTC. It yields the protein CASSLGSGLVKTQYF.

V usage is TRBV7-2 and J usage is TRBJ1-5; D possibly corresponds to TRBD1 (5 bases). The V end lost 4 bases, the J end lost 0 bases, and 7 bases lay between the germline ends. The CDR3 is 14 amino acids. Germline V gene sequence: CDR1 SGHTA, CDR2 FQGNSA. CDR3 residues: CASSYRNSNQPQHF. CDR3 DNA sequence: TGTGCCAGCAGCTACAGGAATAGCAATCAGCCCCAGCATTTT.

This clone occurred once. The chain combines TRBV7-9 with TRBJ2-5; no reliable D call. Germline CDR1 SEHNR, CDR2 FQNEAQ (reference sequence). The V end lost 2 bases, the J end lost 1 base, and 5 bases lay between the germline ends. The CDR3 contains 13 residues. The CDR3 nucleotides read TGTGCCAGCAGCTTATACGGCCAAGAGACCCAGTACTTC. It specifies CASSLYGQETQYF. Combining the CDR3 with reference TRBV7-9 and TRBJ2-5 gives the whole variable domain DTGVSQNPRHKITKRGQNVTFRCDPISEHNRLYWYRQTLGQGPEFLTYFQNEAQLEKSRLLSDRFSAERPKGSFSTLEIQRTEQGDSAMYLCASSLYGQETQYFGPGTRLLVL.

J is TRBJ2-7 and V is TRBV9; D may be TRBD2 (6 bases). The CDR3 length is 13 residues. With 4 bases removed from V and 6 bases from J, the gap between germline ends came to 14 bases. Germline CDR1 SGDLS, CDR2 YYNGEE. The CDR3 DNA sequence: TGTGCCAGCAGCCCCCAACTAGCTTCCGAGCAGTACTTC. Residues: CASSPQLASEQYF.

The chain links TRBV11-2 to TRBJ1-1; no firm D call. The CDR3 is made up of 13 amino acids. Trimming took 5 bases from V and 1 from J, leaving 8 bases between them. From germline, CDR1 is SGHAT and CDR2 FQNNGV. The CDR3 sequence: CASSGTTNTEAFF. The CDR3 nucleotides read TGTGCCAGCAGCGGTACAACGAACACTGAAGCTTTCTTT.

The chain couples TRBV5-1 to TRBJ2-5; D is possibly TRBD1 (7 bases). Germline V lookup: CDR1 SGHRS, CDR2 YFSETQ. Trimming removed 3 bases from V and 3 bases from J, with 15 bases in between. The CDR3 is made up of 15 amino acids. The DNA for the CDR3 is TGCGCCAGCAGCTCCCAAGGAGGGACAGAAGAGACCCAGTACTTC. Protein: CASSSQGGTEETQYF.

V is TRBV18 and J is TRBJ1-2; D might be TRBD1 (6 bases). The CDR3 runs 16 residues. Between the trimmed V and J ends, which lost 4 bases and 9 bases, there was a span of 24 bases. The V gene's germline CDR1 is KGHSH and CDR2 LQKENI. The CDR3 bases are TGTGCCAGCTCACTGGGGAATAACAGGGATCAGGGAAGCTACACCTTC. Translating gives CASSLGNNRDQGSYTF.

This sequence joins TRBV18 and TRBJ1-6; D is undetermined. V lost 3 bases and J lost 13, with 16 bases in between. The CDR3 contains 14 residues. Germline-derived CDR1 and CDR2 are KGHSH and LQKENI. The CDR3 sequence is CASSPATSSFPLHF. The CDR3, as DNA: TGTGCCAGCTCACCGGCGACATCATCTTTTCCCCTCCACTTT.

This clone was observed once. The chain is built from TRBV4-1 and TRBJ2-5; D perhaps matches TRBD2 (6 bases). CDR3 length equals 17 residues. Germline CDR1 reads MGHRA; CDR2 reads YSYEKL. The ends were cut back, 0 bases at V and 0 bases at J, with 14 bases in the middle. CDR3 coding DNA: TGCGCCAGCAGCCAAGAACGACGGGGGACGAACCAAGAGACCCAGTACTTC. Residues: CASSQERRGTNQETQYF.

This clone was counted a few times. V usage is TRBV4-2 and J usage is TRBJ2-3; the D gene is possibly TRBD2 (7 bases). The CDR3 extends over 15 amino acids. Germline CDR1 LGHNA, CDR2 YNFKEQ. V gave up 4 bases and J gave up 4 bases, with 15 bases separating them. CDR3 loop: CASSRTGGAADTQYF. CDR3 sequence (DNA): TGTGCCAGCAGCCGCACTGGGGGGGCGGCAGATACGCAGTATTTT.

The rearrangement joins TRBV18 to TRBJ1-5, with D uncertain. The CDR3 consists of 16 residues. CDR1 KGHSH and CDR2 LQKENI come from the germline V gene. V was pared by 3 bases and J by 4 bases, with 16 bases between. For the CDR3, the DNA is TGTGCCAGCTCACCGAATTTGGGCCGGCTTAATCAGCCCCAGCATTTT. This translates into CASSPNLGRLNQPQHF.

In DNA form, the CDR3 reads TGTGCCAGCAGCTTCAGGGACAGGGGCTATGAGCAGTTCTTC. It translates to CASSFRDRGYEQFF. The V and J genes are TRBV7-9 and TRBJ2-1; 10 bases align to TRBD1. Per the germline V gene, CDR1 is SEHNR and CDR2 is FQNEAQ (reference sequence). The CDR3 contains 14 residues. Trimming took 3 bases from V and 8 from J; bases not matched to a gene: 4.

This rearrangement joins TRBV4-1 to TRBJ2-7, with a tentative D call TRBD2 (5 bases). Germline CDR1 and CDR2: MGHRA and YSYEKL. Trimming took off 1 base at V and 7 bases at J, with 11 bases between the two ends. The CDR3 has 13 residues. This CDR3 reads CASSQGAGREQYF. For the CDR3, the DNA is TGCGCCAGCAGCCAAGGGGCGGGTCGAGAGCAGTACTTC.

The chain has TRBV14 and TRBJ1-2; 9 bases are a match to TRBD1. Germline V lookup: CDR1 SGHDN, CDR2 FVKESK. The CDR3 contains 15 residues. After removal of 2 bases from V and 7 bases from J, the junction contained 8 bases not matched to a gene. The CDR3 bases are TGTGCCAGCAGCCAACGCGATTTGACAGGGGGTGGCTACACCTTC. Residues: CASSQRDLTGGGYTF. The whole variable domain, remainder taken from reference TRBV14 and TRBJ1-2, is EAGVTQFPSHSVIEKGQTVTLRCDPISGHDNLYWYRRVMGKEIKFLLHFVKESKQDESGMPNNRFLAERTGGTYSTLKVQPAELEDSGVYFCASSQRDLTGGGYTFGSGTRLTVV.

The chain is built from TRBV2 and TRBJ1-2; no clear D gene. Between the trimmed V and J ends, which lost 5 bases and 1 base, there was a span of 8 bases. The CDR3 is 13 residues long. In germline, CDR1 is SNHLY, CDR2 FYNNEI. The CDR3 loop is CASSPGSNYGYTF. The CDR3 DNA sequence: TGTGCCAGCAGTCCGGGGAGTAACTATGGCTACACCTTC.

J is TRBJ1-5 and V is TRBV6-1; 7 bases are a match to TRBD1. Germline CDR1 and CDR2: MNHNS and SASEGT. The junction had 6 bases not matched to a gene; V was cut back by 3 bases and J by 7 bases. CDR3 length equals 14 residues. Here the CDR3 reads CASSDQGEVQPQHF. Written as DNA, the CDR3 is TGTGCCAGCAGTGATCAGGGGGAAGTGCAGCCCCAGCATTTT.